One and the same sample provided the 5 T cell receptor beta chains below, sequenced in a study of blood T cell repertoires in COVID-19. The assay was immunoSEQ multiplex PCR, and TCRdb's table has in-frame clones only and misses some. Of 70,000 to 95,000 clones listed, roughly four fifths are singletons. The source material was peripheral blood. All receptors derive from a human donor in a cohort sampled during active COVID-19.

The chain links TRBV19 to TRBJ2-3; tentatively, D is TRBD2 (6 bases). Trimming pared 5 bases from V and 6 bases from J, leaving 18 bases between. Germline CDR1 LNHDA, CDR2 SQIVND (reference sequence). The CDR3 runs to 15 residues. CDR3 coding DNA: TGTGCCAGTAGTGGGCGGGACGGCAATTCTGATACGCAGTATTTT. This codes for CASSGRDGNSDTQYF.

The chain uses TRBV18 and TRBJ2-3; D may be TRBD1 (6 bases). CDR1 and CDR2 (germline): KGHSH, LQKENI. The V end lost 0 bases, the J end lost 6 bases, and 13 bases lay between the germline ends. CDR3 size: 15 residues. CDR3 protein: CASSPPAQGKDTQYF. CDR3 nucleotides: TGTGCCAGCTCACCACCGGCGCAGGGGAAGGATACGCAGTATTTT. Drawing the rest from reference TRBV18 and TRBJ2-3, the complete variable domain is NAGVMQNPRHLVRRRGQEARLRCSPMKGHSHVYWYRQLPEEGLKFMVYLQKENIIDESGMPKERFSAEFPKEGPSILRIQQVVRGDSAAYFCASSPPAQGKDTQYFGPGTRLTVL.

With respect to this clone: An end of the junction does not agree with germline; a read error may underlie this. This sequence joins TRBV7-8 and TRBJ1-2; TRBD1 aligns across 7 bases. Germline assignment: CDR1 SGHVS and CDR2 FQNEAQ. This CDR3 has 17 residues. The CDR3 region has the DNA TGTGCCAGCAGGTTAGGTTCCCGGGACAGAAGTCCCTATGGCTACACCTTC. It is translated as CASRLGSRDRSPYGYTF.

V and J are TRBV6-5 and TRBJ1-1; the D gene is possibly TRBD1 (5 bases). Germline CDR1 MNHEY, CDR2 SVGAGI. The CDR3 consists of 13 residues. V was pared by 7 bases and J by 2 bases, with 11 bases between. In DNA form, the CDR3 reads TGTGCCAGCACCACGACAGCTAACACTGAAGCTTTCTTT. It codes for CASTTTANTEAFF.

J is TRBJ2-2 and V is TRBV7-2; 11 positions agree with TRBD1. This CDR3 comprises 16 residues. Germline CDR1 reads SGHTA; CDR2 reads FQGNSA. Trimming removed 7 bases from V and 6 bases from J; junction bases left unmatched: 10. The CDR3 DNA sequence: TGTGCCAGCACCAGCTACGGACAGGGGGCCGCCGGGGAGCTGTTTTTT. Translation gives CASTSYGQGAAGELFF. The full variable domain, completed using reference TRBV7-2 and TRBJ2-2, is GAGVSQSPSNKVTEKGKDVELRCDPISGHTALYWYRQSLGQGLEFLIYFQGNSAPDKSGLPSDRFSAERTGGSVSTLTIQRTQQEDSAVYLCASTSYGQGAAGELFFGEGSRLTVL.